The 10 T cell receptor beta chains listed next were all sequenced from one sample in a study of cytomegalovirus exposure and HLA in healthy donors. This PCR relied on a set of 60 Vbeta primers and 13 Jbeta primers. Sequencing was performed with immunoSEQ multiplex PCR; in TCRdb, only in-frame clones are kept and a portion is missing. The sample records around 110,000 clones, around 67% being singletons. Sequencing was done on a sample of PBMCs. These receptors originate from a woman aged 40-49 years in good health and CMV-seropositive.

V and J are TRBV27 and TRBJ2-2; no definite D call. The germline V and J ends were trimmed by 2 bases and 3 bases, with 4 bases remaining between them. The CDR3 has 13 residues. The germline CDR1 and CDR2 sequences are MNHEY and SMNVEV (reference sequence). The CDR3 reads CASSLLYTGELFF. CDR3 sequence (DNA): TGTGCCAGCAGTTTACTCTACACCGGGGAGCTGTTTTTT.

The gene calls are TRBV11-2 and TRBJ2-3; 8 bases fit TRBD1. This CDR3 contains 15 residues. V trimming: 4 bases; J trimming: 0 bases; junction bases outside the gene matches: 3. Germline V lookup: CDR1 SGHAT, CDR2 FQNNGV. The CDR3 loop reads CASSSQGASTDTQYF. CDR3 in DNA: TGTGCCAGCAGCTCCCAGGGGGCTAGCACAGATACGCAGTATTTT.

The chain couples TRBV13 to TRBJ1-1; 7 bases line up with TRBD1. The V gene's germline CDR1 is PRHDT and CDR2 FYEKMQ (reference sequence). With V trimmed by 5 bases and J by 8 bases, 14 bases remained unmatched. CDR3 length equals 15 residues. In DNA form, the CDR3 reads TGTGCCAGCAGCCGGGGGGGAGGGGGCTTGGTAGAAGCTTTCTTT. Translating it yields CASSRGGGGLVEAFF.

V gene TRBV6-5 combines with J gene TRBJ1-4; 9 nucleotides align to TRBD1. V trimming: 4 bases; J trimming: 6 bases; junction bases outside the gene matches: 3. The germline V gene has CDR1 MNHEY and CDR2 SVGAGI. The CDR3 contains 14 residues. The CDR3 spells CASSSGTGHEKLFF. CDR3 coding DNA: TGTGCCAGCAGTTCCGGGACAGGGCATGAAAAACTGTTTTTT.

This clone has just a few counts. The chain is built from TRBV5-5 and TRBJ2-7, with 8 bases aligning to TRBD1. J lost 3 bases, V lost 4 bases, and 3 bases had no gene match. CDR1 and CDR2 from the germline V gene are SGHKS and YYEKEE (reference sequence). The CDR3 contains 13 residues. As DNA, the CDR3 is TGTGCCAGCAGCCGGGACAGGTACTACGAGCAGTACTTC. Its translation is CASSRDRYYEQYF.

This rearrangement joins TRBV29-1 to TRBJ1-2; D is perhaps TRBD1 (6 bases). V was cut by 4 bases and J by 2 bases, with 11 bases left in between. The CDR3 has 13 amino acids. Germline assignment: CDR1 SQVTM and CDR2 ANQGSEA. The CDR3: CSVVQGTNYGYTF. DNA for the CDR3: TGCAGCGTTGTGCAGGGGACAAACTATGGCTACACCTTC.

The rearrangement joins TRBV5-1 to TRBJ2-5; D may be TRBD2 (6 bases). V gave up 1 base and J gave up 2 bases, with 15 bases separating them. Germline V CDR1 and CDR2: SGHRS, YFSETQ. This CDR3 comprises 16 residues. The CDR3, as DNA: TGCGCCAGCAGCTTGAGGGGCGGGGCATATCAAGAGACCCAGTACTTC. Protein sequence: CASSLRGGAYQETQYF.

This rearrangement joins TRBV10-3 to TRBJ1-6; 7 positions agree with TRBD1. Per germline, CDR1 ENHRY and CDR2 SYGVKD. The CDR3 sequence is 16 residues long. J lost 8 bases, V lost 0 bases, and 7 bases had no gene match. As DNA, the CDR3 is TGTGCCATCAGTGAGTCGCGCGGGACAGCACATTCACCCCTCCACTTT. It codes for CAISESRGTAHSPLHF.

The chain combines TRBV5-6 with TRBJ1-6, with D unclear. The CDR3 contains 14 residues. The V and J ends lost 1 base and 3 bases respectively, with 5 bases between them. Germline loops: CDR1 SGHDT, CDR2 YYEEEE. The CDR3 bases are TGTGCCAGCAGCTTGTACAGCTATAATTCACCCCTCCACTTT. Translation: CASSLYSYNSPLHF.

This sequence joins TRBV7-2 and TRBJ1-4; D is undetermined. This CDR3 is 15 amino acids long. The ends were cut back, 5 bases at V and 0 bases at J, with 10 bases in the middle. Germline lookup yields CDR1 SGHTA and CDR2 FQGNSA. This CDR3 reads CASSPRTATNEKLFF. The CDR3 DNA sequence: TGTGCCAGCAGCCCCCGGACTGCAACTAATGAAAAACTGTTTTTT.